The present TCR beta chain was sequenced within a study of CD8 T cells in Susac syndrome. Sequencing targeted TCR beta in blood CD8+ and CD4+ T cells. With random hexamers, roughly 0.5 to 1 ug RNA was reverse transcribed. A single record per CDR3 protein comes from TCRdb applying MiXCR to the immunoSEQ multiplex PCR reads. The table lists tens of thousands of distinct CDR3 sequences, about 93% of them singletons, with about 0.3% in the top ten. V was pared by 2 bases and J by 5 bases, with 6 bases of the junction left unmatched. CDR1 and CDR2 (germline): MDHEN, SYDVKM. The CDR3 runs 14 residues. The chain uses TRBV28 and TRBJ2-7; 7 positions agree with TRBD1. Sequencing was carried out using CD4+ T cells from PBMCs. The source is a human donor with Susac syndrome. CDR3 bases: TGTGCCAGCAGTTTAAACCGACAGGGCGACGAGCAGTACTTC. It is translated as CASSLNRQGDEQYF.